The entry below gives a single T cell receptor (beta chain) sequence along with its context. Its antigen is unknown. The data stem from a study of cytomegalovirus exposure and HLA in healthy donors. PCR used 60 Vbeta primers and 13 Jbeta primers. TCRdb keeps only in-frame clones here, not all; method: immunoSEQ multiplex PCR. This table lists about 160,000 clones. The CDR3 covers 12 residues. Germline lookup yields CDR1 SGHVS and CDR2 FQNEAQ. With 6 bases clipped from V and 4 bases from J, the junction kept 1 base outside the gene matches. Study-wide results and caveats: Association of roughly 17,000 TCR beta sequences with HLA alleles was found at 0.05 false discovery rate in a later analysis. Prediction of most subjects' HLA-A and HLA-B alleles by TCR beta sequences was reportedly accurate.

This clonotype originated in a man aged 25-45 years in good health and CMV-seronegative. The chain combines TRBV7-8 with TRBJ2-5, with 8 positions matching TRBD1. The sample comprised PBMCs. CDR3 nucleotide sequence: TGTGCCAGCAGTGGACAGGGAGAGACCCAGTACTTC. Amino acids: CASSGQGETQYF.